This record covers a single T cell receptor (beta chain). This sample is drawn from a study of blood T cell repertoires in COVID-19. On the study more broadly: Samples representing acute and convalescent COVID-19 were sourced from the United States, Italy and Spain. The cDNA or gDNA used as material had been derived from T cells, B-cell-depleted T cells, or PBMCs.

The germline gives CDR1 SNHLY, CDR2 FYNNEI. V was cut by 0 bases and J by 0 bases, with 14 bases left in between. The CDR3 spans 17 residues. As originally analysed: Estimated nucleated cell counts came from reference gene primer amplification. Here immunoSEQ multiplex PCR was the method, and the copy in TCRdb shows in-frame clones only, minus some. The V and J calls and clone size were taken over from that table, and D and trimming were inferred from the DNA. The sample lists about 190,000 clones, about 88% occurring once. V is TRBV2 and J is TRBJ1-2, with unresolved D. The sequenced material came from peripheral blood. The origin of this receptor is a man between 40 and 49 years old with active or convalescent COVID-19. CDR3 DNA sequence: TGTGCCAGCAGTGAAGCGGCGGCTCGGATATCTAACTATGGCTACACCTTC. Translated, it gives CASSEAAARISNYGYTF.